These T cell receptor beta chains were read from a single sample in a study of blood T cell repertoires in COVID-19. Here immunoSEQ multiplex PCR was the method, and the copy in TCRdb shows in-frame clones only, minus some. The table shows roughly 85,000 clones, with 60% to 80% occurring only once. The sequenced sample consisted of peripheral blood. The origin of the receptors is a human donor in a cohort sampled during active COVID-19. CDR3s leave out the opening cysteine and the closing phenylalanine or tryptophan.

CDR3 protein: ASRLWAGTGELF
J gene: TRBJ2-2
CDR3 length: 12
V gene: TRBV5-1

CDR3 protein: ASSFLTSGGAAFTDTQY
J gene: TRBJ2-3
CDR3 length: 17
V gene: TRBV11-2

CDR3 protein: ASRTGSTDTQY
J gene: TRBJ2-3
CDR3 length: 11
V gene: TRBV6-5

CDR3 protein: ASSRISGANNQPQH
J gene: TRBJ1-5
CDR3 length: 14
V gene: TRBV28

CDR3 protein: ASTPDRGGGSYNSPLH
J gene: TRBJ1-6
CDR3 length: 16
V gene: TRBV28

CDR3 protein: ASSIGNSYNEQF
J gene: TRBJ2-1
CDR3 length: 12
V gene: TRBV19

CDR3 protein: ASSLGTGGVYEQY
J gene: TRBJ2-7
CDR3 length: 13
V gene: TRBV5-1

CDR3 protein: ASFRQGSYEQY
J gene: TRBJ2-7
CDR3 length: 11
V gene: TRBV5-1

CDR3 protein: ASSEGGGTSYEQY
J gene: TRBJ2-7
CDR3 length: 13
V gene: TRBV2

CDR3 protein: ASSLELGRRGGYT
J gene: TRBJ1-2
CDR3 length: 13
V gene: TRBV5-1

CDR3 protein: ATSPHLAGRNKGGARGQYEQY
J gene: TRBJ2-7
CDR3 length: 21
V gene: TRBV15

CDR3 protein: AISESSRGTALSYNSPLH
J gene: TRBJ1-6
CDR3 length: 18
V gene: TRBV10-3

CDR3 protein: ASRRQGYNSPLH
J gene: TRBJ1-6
CDR3 length: 12
V gene: TRBV2

CDR3 protein: ASSRGGLRETQY
J gene: TRBJ2-5
CDR3 length: 12
V gene: TRBV11-2

CDR3 protein: ASSPGTGGNQPQH
J gene: TRBJ1-5
CDR3 length: 13
V gene: TRBV18

CDR3 protein: SVTDRRSSGANVLT
J gene: TRBJ2-6
CDR3 length: 14
V gene: TRBV29-1

CDR3 protein: ATSSGDNSNQPQH
J gene: TRBJ1-5
CDR3 length: 13
V gene: TRBV24-1

CDR3 protein: AWSSRGRATGEQY
J gene: TRBJ2-7
CDR3 length: 13
V gene: TRBV30

CDR3 protein: ASSEWDGGAYEQY
J gene: TRBJ2-7
CDR3 length: 13
V gene: TRBV2

CDR3 protein: ASSLGRGLETQY
J gene: TRBJ2-5
CDR3 length: 12
V gene: TRBV5-1

CDR3 protein: ASSQGQGLEKLF
J gene: TRBJ1-4
CDR3 length: 12
V gene: TRBV9

CDR3 protein: ASTGYSNEQF
J gene: TRBJ2-1
CDR3 length: 10
V gene: TRBV2

CDR3 protein: ATSREGGDRPYNEQF
J gene: TRBJ2-1
CDR3 length: 15
V gene: TRBV15

CDR3 protein: ASSASGALRSGNTIY
J gene: TRBJ1-3
CDR3 length: 15
V gene: TRBV25-1